These 6 T cell receptor beta chains came from one sample sequenced in a study of T cell changes during pregnancy in multiple sclerosis. This table comes from immunoSEQ multiplex PCR, and its TCRdb copy is limited to in-frame clones, with some not included. The profile shows over 40,000 clones, about nine tenths of them singletons. Sequenced here: peripheral blood, sampled in the second trimester of pregnancy. The receptors were gathered from a female donor in good health, enrolled as a control in a pregnancy study.

V usage is TRBV2 and J usage is TRBJ2-5; TRBD2 matches at 7 bases. CDR3 length: 14 residues. Looked up from germline, CDR1 is SNHLY and CDR2 is FYNNEI. Trimming removed 7 bases from V and 5 bases from J; junction bases left unmatched: 10. CDR3 amino acids: CASTFRGVQETQYF. The CDR3 nucleotides read TGTGCCAGCACCTTCCGGGGGGTTCAGGAGACCCAGTACTTC. Variable domain in full (rest from reference TRBV2 and TRBJ2-5): EPEVTQTPSHQVTQMGQEVILRCVPISNHLYFYWYRQILGQKVEFLVSFYNNEISEKSEIFDDQFSVERPDGSNFTLKIRSTKLEDSAMYFCASTFRGVQETQYFGPGTRLLVL.

The gene calls are TRBV2 and TRBJ2-7; 11 nucleotides agree with TRBD2. The CDR3 sequence is 14 residues long. Germline CDR1 reads SNHLY; CDR2 reads FYNNEI. The ends lost 10 bases at V and 4 bases at J; junction bases unmatched: 9. CDR3 sequence (DNA): TGTGCCACCTTAATAGCGGGAGGGCATTACGAGCAGTACTTC. This encodes CATLIAGGHYEQYF.

This chain links TRBV5-6 with TRBJ2-3; TRBD1 agrees at 9 bases. There are 16 residues in the CDR3. Germline CDR1 and CDR2: SGHDT and YYEEEE. J gave up 1 base and V 4 bases, and 7 bases lay outside the gene matches. The CDR3 region has the DNA TGTGCCAGCAGCCTACCACAGGGGGCCGGCACAGATACGCAGTATTTT. This codes for CASSLPQGAGTDTQYF.

V usage is TRBV23-1 and J usage is TRBJ2-7; 13 bases fit TRBD2. TRBV23-1 is placed among ORFs of uncertain function. CDR3 length equals 15 residues. J gave up 0 bases and V 9 bases, and 5 bases lay outside the gene matches. CDR3 sequence (DNA): TGCGCCAGAACTAGCGGGAGGGCCCTCTCCTACGAGCAGTACTTC. Protein product: CARTSGRALSYEQYF.

The chain's CDR3 is CASSMDTRETQYF. The CDR3 DNA reads as TGCGCCAGCAGTATGGACACCCGAGAGACCCAGTACTTC. J is TRBJ2-5 and V is TRBV10-2; possibly TRBD1 for D (5 bases). V lost 5 bases and J lost 4, with 11 bases in between. In germline, CDR1 is WSHSY, CDR2 SAAADI. This CDR3 is built from 13 residues.

The chain has TRBV18 and TRBJ2-5; 11 bases are a match to TRBD2. The CDR3 consists of 15 residues. V was clipped by 3 bases and J by 7 bases; unmatched bases: 7. Germline V gene data show CDR1 as KGHSH and CDR2 as LQKENI. The DNA of the CDR3 is TGTGCCAGCTCACCCGATAGCGGGAGGGCCGGGACCCAGTACTTC. Residues: CASSPDSGRAGTQYF.